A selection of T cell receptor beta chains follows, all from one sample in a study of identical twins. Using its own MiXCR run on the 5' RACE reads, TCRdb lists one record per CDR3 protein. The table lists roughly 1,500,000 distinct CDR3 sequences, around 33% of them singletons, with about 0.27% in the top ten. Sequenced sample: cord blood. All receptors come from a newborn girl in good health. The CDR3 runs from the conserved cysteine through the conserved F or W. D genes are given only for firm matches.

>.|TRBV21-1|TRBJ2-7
CASSPPLSGSPYNEQYF
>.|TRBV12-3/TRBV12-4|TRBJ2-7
CASSVQGTPAYEQYF
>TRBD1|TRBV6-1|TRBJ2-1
CASRLNPGTGRDEQFF
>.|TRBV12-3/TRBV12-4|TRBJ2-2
CASSHSNRDTGELFF
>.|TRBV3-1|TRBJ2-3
CASSHNVAVDTQYF
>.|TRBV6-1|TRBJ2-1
CATAGVRDEQFF
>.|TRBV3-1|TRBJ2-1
CASSQGGSHEQFF
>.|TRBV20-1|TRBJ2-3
CSATEQFGRGGTDTQYF
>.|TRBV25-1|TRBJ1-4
CAGRQATNEKLFF
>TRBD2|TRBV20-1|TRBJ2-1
CSAEGLAGGSSEQFF